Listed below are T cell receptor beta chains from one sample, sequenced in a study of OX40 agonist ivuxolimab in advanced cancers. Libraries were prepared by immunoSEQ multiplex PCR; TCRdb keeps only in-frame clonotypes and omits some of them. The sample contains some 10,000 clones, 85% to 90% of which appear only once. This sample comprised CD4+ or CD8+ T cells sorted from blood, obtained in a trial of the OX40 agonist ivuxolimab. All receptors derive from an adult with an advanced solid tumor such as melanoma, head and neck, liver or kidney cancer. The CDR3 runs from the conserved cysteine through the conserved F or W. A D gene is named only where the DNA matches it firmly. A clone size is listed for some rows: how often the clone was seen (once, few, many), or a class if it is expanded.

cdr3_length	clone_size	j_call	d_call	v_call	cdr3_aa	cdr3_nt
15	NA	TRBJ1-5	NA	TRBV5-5	CASSFAQGSNQPQHF	TGTGCCAGCAGCTTCGCTCAGGGCAGCAATCAGCCCCAGCATTTT
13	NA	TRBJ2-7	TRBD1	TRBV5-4	CASSWGTGDEQYF	TGTGCCAGCAGCTGGGGTACAGGGGACGAGCAGTACTTC
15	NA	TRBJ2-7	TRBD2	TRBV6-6	CASSYSSGGPYEQYF	TGTGCCAGCAGTTACTCCAGCGGGGGGCCCTACGAGCAGTACTTC
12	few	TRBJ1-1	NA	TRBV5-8	CASSLGWTEAFF	TGTGCCAGCAGCTTGGGATGGACTGAAGCTTTCTTT
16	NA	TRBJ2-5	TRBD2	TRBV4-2	CASSPLEREIQETQYF	TGTGCCAGCAGCCCCTTGGAGCGGGAGATTCAAGAGACCCAGTACTTC
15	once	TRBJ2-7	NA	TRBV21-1	CASLPRGRGRYEQYF	TGTGCCAGCCTTCCGAGGGGCAGGGGGCGGTACGAGCAGTACTTC
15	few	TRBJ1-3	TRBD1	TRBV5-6	CASSQQGASGNTIYF	TGTGCCAGCAGTCAACAGGGGGCATCTGGAAACACCATATATTTT
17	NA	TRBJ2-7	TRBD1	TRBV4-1	CASSRLVPGQGVYEQYF	TGCGCCAGCAGCCGACTTGTTCCGGGACAGGGGGTCTACGAGCAGTACTTC
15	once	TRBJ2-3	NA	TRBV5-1	CASSLRAGTPDTQYF	TGCGCCAGCAGCTTGCGGGCAGGGACCCCAGATACGCAGTATTTT
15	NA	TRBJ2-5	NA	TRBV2	CASSGPLGGVETQYF	TGTGCCAGCAGTGGCCCCCTGGGGGGTGTGGAGACCCAGTACTTC